This T cell receptor beta chain was identified during a study of regulatory T cells in long-lasting Graves disease. About the study: New Graves' disease cases had less than 3 months of antithyroid drugs. Whole-study results and caveats: Less diverse TCR repertoires were seen in persistent Graves' patients than in newly diagnosed ones.

There are 15 residues in the CDR3. Germline V gives CDR1 SGDLS, CDR2 YYNGEE. V lost 4 bases and J lost 0, with 14 bases in between. This clonotype was detected many times. Its antigen is unknown. CDR3-region Arm-PCR and iRepertoire HTBI primers produced the TCR beta libraries. TCRdb redid the calling of the multiplex PCR reads with MiXCR, one entry per CDR3 protein. The data show over 200,000 distinct CDR3 sequences, 18% seen once. Time point indicated: newly diagnosed GD, antithyroid drugs for less than 3 months. PBMC-extracted RNA yielded the TCR library. This sample was shared with a second study, whose subject was T cells in Graves' hyperthyroidism and ophthalmopathy. That paper adds: The HTBI primer set served for first-round RT-PCR of the TCR CDR3.

Source: peripheral blood mononuclear cells (PBMCs), taken at new diagnosis, from a patient treated with antithyroid drugs. The origin of this receptor is a woman aged 30 to 39 with Graves disease. The J gene is TRBJ2-7, the V gene TRBV9; D is possibly TRBD2 (5 bases). The CDR3 loop reads CASSPGLGSSYEQYF. CDR3 nucleotide sequence: TGTGCCAGCAGCCCGGGTTTAGGGAGCTCCTACGAGCAGTACTTC.